This section outlines one TCR beta chain sequence together with its context. Its antigen is as yet unknown. This sample is drawn from a study of blood T cells in healthy people across ages. Study results and limitations: With naive T cell percentage, TCR beta diversity showed a strong correlation.

This CDR3 comprises 15 residues. With 7 bases clipped from V and 5 bases from J, the junction kept 10 bases outside the gene matches. CDR1 is MDHEN and CDR2 is SYDVKM in the germline V gene. The donors, aged roughly 6 to 100, were healthy Caucasians from Russia. Sample-barcoded 5' priming and a J-beta primer mix drove a second PCR of about 7 to 11 cycles. From the 5' RACE reads, TCRdb called clonotypes with MiXCR, one entry per CDR3 protein. Of roughly 1,100,000 distinct CDR3 sequences listed, 20% to 25% are singletons. Another study also made use of these data, one on T cells of mothers and their children.

This clonotype was obtained from a girl aged 2 to 10 in good health. V gene TRBV28 combines with J gene TRBJ2-1; 8 nucleotides match TRBD1. The sequenced sample was blood. CDR3 nucleotide sequence: TGTGCCAGCACAAACCGGGACAGGCTCGACAATGAGCAGTTCTTC. It translates to CASTNRDRLDNEQFF.